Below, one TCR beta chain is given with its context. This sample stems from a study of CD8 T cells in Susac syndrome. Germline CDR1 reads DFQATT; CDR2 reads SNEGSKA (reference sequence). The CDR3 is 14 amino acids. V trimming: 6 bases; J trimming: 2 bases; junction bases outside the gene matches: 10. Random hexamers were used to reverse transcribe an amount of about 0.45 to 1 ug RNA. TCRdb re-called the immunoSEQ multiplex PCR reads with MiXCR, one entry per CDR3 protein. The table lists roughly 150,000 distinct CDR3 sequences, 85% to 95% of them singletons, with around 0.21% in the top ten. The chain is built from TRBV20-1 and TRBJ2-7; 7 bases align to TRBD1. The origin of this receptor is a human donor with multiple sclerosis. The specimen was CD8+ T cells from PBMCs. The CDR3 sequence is CSAAEKGAPYEQYF. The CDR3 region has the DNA TGCAGTGCGGCGGAGAAGGGGGCACCCTACGAGCAGTACTTC.